The rows below give T cell receptor beta chains drawn from one sample of a study of shared clonotypes between healthy human individuals. The data were produced by immunoSEQ multiplex PCR, yet TCRdb's version contains in-frame clones alone and is incomplete. Found here are roughly 2 million clones, under 97% of them singletons; the top ten hold 0.13%. What was sequenced was naive CD4+ T cells sorted from blood. The receptors were sampled from a young man in good health. The CDR3 runs from the conserved cysteine through the conserved F or W. The D gene is left open where the match is weak. Clone size is given for some rows only: seen once, a few or many times, or a class if the clone is expanded.

CDR3aa: CASSLVLANEQFF
CDR3nt: TGTGCCAGCAGCTTGGTTCTAGCCAATGAGCAGTTCTTC
j_gene: TRBJ2-1
v_gene: TRBV5-4
abundance: NA
d_gene: NA

CDR3aa: CASSLLGGVGETQYF
CDR3nt: TGTGCCAGCAGCTTGTTGGGGGGCGTTGGGGAGACCCAGTACTTC
j_gene: TRBJ2-5
v_gene: TRBV5-4
abundance: NA
d_gene: NA

CDR3aa: CASSPPGPALPTYGYTF
CDR3nt: TGTGCCAGCTCACCACCGGGACCTGCGCTACCAACCTATGGCTACACCTTC
j_gene: TRBJ1-2
v_gene: TRBV18
abundance: few
d_gene: NA

CDR3aa: CASSLAPSGEETQYF
CDR3nt: TGTGCCAGCAGCTTGGCGCCTAGCGGGGAAGAGACCCAGTACTTC
j_gene: TRBJ2-5
v_gene: TRBV5-4
abundance: NA
d_gene: TRBD2

CDR3aa: CASSWGQDGGYTF
CDR3nt: TGTGCCAGCTCATGGGGACAGGATGGTGGCTACACCTTC
j_gene: TRBJ1-2
v_gene: TRBV18
abundance: NA
d_gene: TRBD1

CDR3aa: CAMSQDGATPQEQFF
CDR3nt: TGTGCCATGAGTCAGGACGGGGCGACCCCCCAGGAGCAGTTCTTC
j_gene: TRBJ2-1
v_gene: TRBV10-3
abundance: NA
d_gene: NA

CDR3aa: CASTSSPRLSTDTQYF
CDR3nt: TGTGCCAGCACCTCCTCGCCGCGGCTCAGCACAGATACGCAGTATTTT
j_gene: TRBJ2-3
v_gene: TRBV9
abundance: NA
d_gene: NA

CDR3aa: CASSLDAGDTQYF
CDR3nt: TGTGCCAGCAGCTTGGACGCGGGGGATACGCAGTATTTT
j_gene: TRBJ2-3
v_gene: TRBV5-4
abundance: NA
d_gene: NA

CDR3aa: CASSVLTRSSYNEQFF
CDR3nt: TGCGCCAGCAGCGTCCTGACTAGAAGCTCCTACAATGAGCAGTTCTTC
j_gene: TRBJ2-1
v_gene: TRBV5-1
abundance: NA
d_gene: NA

CDR3aa: CAISGGTGFYNEQFF
CDR3nt: TGTGCCATCAGTGGCGGGACAGGGTTCTACAATGAGCAGTTCTTC
j_gene: TRBJ2-1
v_gene: TRBV10-3
abundance: NA
d_gene: TRBD1

CDR3aa: CASSIDWTSGMGTDTQYF
CDR3nt: TGTGCCAGTAGTATAGACTGGACTAGCGGGATGGGCACAGATACGCAGTATTTT
j_gene: TRBJ2-3
v_gene: TRBV19
abundance: NA
d_gene: TRBD2

CDR3aa: CASAGQGTNQPQHF
CDR3nt: TGTGCCAGCGCTGGCCAGGGGACGAATCAGCCCCAGCATTTT
j_gene: TRBJ1-5
v_gene: TRBV27
abundance: NA
d_gene: NA

CDR3aa: CASSDSGPGETQYF
CDR3nt: TGTGCCAGCAGTGATTCAGGGCCCGGGGAGACCCAGTACTTC
j_gene: TRBJ2-5
v_gene: TRBV2
abundance: few
d_gene: NA

CDR3aa: CASPAGTSVGANVLTF
CDR3nt: TGTGCCAGCCCCGCCGGGACGAGCGTGGGGGCCAACGTCCTGACTTTC
j_gene: TRBJ2-6
v_gene: TRBV21-1
abundance: NA
d_gene: NA

CDR3aa: CASSSSRGAGGMETQYF
CDR3nt: TGTGCCAGCAGCTCCTCCAGAGGAGCGGGGGGGATGGAGACCCAGTACTTC
j_gene: TRBJ2-5
v_gene: TRBV5-4
abundance: NA
d_gene: TRBD2

CDR3aa: CASSIGPNSYEQYF
CDR3nt: TGTGCCAGTAGTATAGGACCGAACTCCTACGAGCAGTACTTC
j_gene: TRBJ2-7
v_gene: TRBV19
abundance: NA
d_gene: NA

CDR3aa: CASSLGRGTAEGSPLHF
CDR3nt: TGTGCCAGCAGCTTAGGGAGAGGGACAGCCGAGGGATCACCCCTCCACTTT
j_gene: TRBJ1-6
v_gene: TRBV11-1
abundance: NA
d_gene: TRBD1

CDR3aa: CASSSSSGGLQQFF
CDR3nt: TGTGCCAGCAGCTCGTCTAGCGGGGGGCTACAGCAGTTCTTC
j_gene: TRBJ2-1
v_gene: TRBV11-3
abundance: NA
d_gene: TRBD2

CDR3aa: CASSSLRGLYNEQFF
CDR3nt: TGTGCCAGCAGCTCTCTAAGGGGGCTTTACAATGAGCAGTTCTTC
j_gene: TRBJ2-1
v_gene: TRBV7-3
abundance: NA
d_gene: TRBD1

CDR3aa: CAISDGLGVSNQPQHF
CDR3nt: TGTGCCATCAGTGATGGTCTTGGGGTCAGCAATCAGCCCCAGCATTTT
j_gene: TRBJ1-5
v_gene: TRBV10-3
abundance: NA
d_gene: NA

CDR3aa: CASSSRQGRGQETQYF
CDR3nt: TGTGCCAGCAGTTCGAGACAGGGTAGAGGGCAAGAGACCCAGTACTTC
j_gene: TRBJ2-5
v_gene: TRBV28
abundance: NA
d_gene: TRBD1

CDR3aa: CASSLGEGRGYEQYF
CDR3nt: TGTGCCAGCAGCTTAGGGGAGGGCAGAGGCTACGAGCAGTACTTC
j_gene: TRBJ2-7
v_gene: TRBV11-2
abundance: NA
d_gene: TRBD2

CDR3aa: CASRPDAGDDFF
CDR3nt: TGTGCCAGCAGGCCCGATGCGGGTGACGACTTCTTT
j_gene: TRBJ1-1
v_gene: TRBV7-9
abundance: NA
d_gene: NA

CDR3aa: CASSVQQGISGNTIYF
CDR3nt: TGTGCCAGCAGCGTACAACAGGGGATCTCTGGAAACACCATATATTTT
j_gene: TRBJ1-3
v_gene: TRBV7-2
abundance: NA
d_gene: TRBD1

CDR3aa: CASSPPARGAGSYNEQFF
CDR3nt: TGTGCCAGCTCACCACCCGCAAGGGGTGCTGGCTCCTACAATGAGCAGTTCTTC
j_gene: TRBJ2-1
v_gene: TRBV18
abundance: once
d_gene: NA

CDR3aa: CASSYSRRTDGETQYF
CDR3nt: TGTGCCAGCAGTTACTCGAGGAGAACGGATGGAGAGACCCAGTACTTC
j_gene: TRBJ2-5
v_gene: TRBV6-5
abundance: NA
d_gene: NA

CDR3aa: CASSSPGQGSTDTQYF
CDR3nt: TGCGCCAGCAGCAGTCCGGGACAGGGAAGCACAGATACGCAGTATTTT
j_gene: TRBJ2-3
v_gene: TRBV4-3
abundance: NA
d_gene: TRBD1

CDR3aa: CASSPGLAGDYEQYF
CDR3nt: TGTGCCAGCTCACCGGGACTAGCGGGAGACTACGAGCAGTACTTC
j_gene: TRBJ2-7
v_gene: TRBV18
abundance: NA
d_gene: TRBD2

CDR3aa: CASSLPSGSYEQYF
CDR3nt: TGCGCCAGCAGCTTGCCCAGTGGCTCCTACGAGCAGTACTTC
j_gene: TRBJ2-7
v_gene: TRBV5-1
abundance: NA
d_gene: NA

CDR3aa: CASSFNRILEAFF
CDR3nt: TGTGCCAGCAGCTTCAACAGGATCCTTGAAGCTTTCTTT
j_gene: TRBJ1-1
v_gene: TRBV5-6
abundance: NA
d_gene: NA

CDR3aa: CASTTLAGRPTDTQYF
CDR3nt: TGCGCCAGCACCACTCTAGCGGGGCGCCCCACAGATACGCAGTATTTT
j_gene: TRBJ2-3
v_gene: TRBV5-1
abundance: NA
d_gene: TRBD2

CDR3aa: CAWSIQRTSGVATDTQYF
CDR3nt: TGTGCCTGGAGCATTCAGAGGACTAGCGGGGTTGCTACAGATACGCAGTATTTT
j_gene: TRBJ2-3
v_gene: TRBV30
abundance: NA
d_gene: TRBD2

CDR3aa: CAWSVRGGGAEKLFF
CDR3nt: TGTGCCTGGAGTGTACGGGGAGGGGGCGCGGAAAAACTGTTTTTT
j_gene: TRBJ1-4
v_gene: TRBV30
abundance: NA
d_gene: TRBD1

CDR3aa: CASSDPSRSRTFF
CDR3nt: TGTGCCAGCAGTGACCCCTCGAGGAGCAGGACTTTCTTT
j_gene: TRBJ1-1
v_gene: TRBV25-1
abundance: few
d_gene: NA

CDR3aa: CASSSDRSTYNEQFF
CDR3nt: TGCGCCAGCAGCTCTGACAGGAGTACCTACAATGAGCAGTTCTTC
j_gene: TRBJ2-1
v_gene: TRBV5-1
abundance: NA
d_gene: NA

CDR3aa: CASTVTAGELFF
CDR3nt: TGTGCCAGCACCGTGACTGCCGGGGAGCTGTTTTTT
j_gene: TRBJ2-2
v_gene: TRBV28
abundance: NA
d_gene: NA

CDR3aa: CASSYSPAGGQPQHF
CDR3nt: TGTGCCAGCAGTTACTCCCCGGCAGGGGGTCAGCCCCAGCATTTT
j_gene: TRBJ1-5
v_gene: TRBV6-5
abundance: NA
d_gene: TRBD1

CDR3aa: CAISESAGYEQYF
CDR3nt: TGTGCCATCAGTGAGTCGGCGGGGTACGAGCAGTACTTC
j_gene: TRBJ2-7
v_gene: TRBV10-3
abundance: NA
d_gene: NA

CDR3aa: CASSQQPGQGSDYGYTF
CDR3nt: TGTGCCAGCAGCCAGCAACCGGGACAGGGGTCGGACTATGGCTACACCTTC
j_gene: TRBJ1-2
v_gene: TRBV14
abundance: NA
d_gene: TRBD1

CDR3aa: CASSYDVYKGGTEAFF
CDR3nt: TGTGCCAGCAGTTACGACGTCTACAAAGGGGGCACTGAAGCTTTCTTT
j_gene: TRBJ1-1
v_gene: TRBV6-5
abundance: NA
d_gene: NA

CDR3aa: CASLRGTATGEQYF
CDR3nt: TGTGCCAGCCTACGTGGGACAGCCACTGGGGAGCAGTACTTC
j_gene: TRBJ2-7
v_gene: TRBV18
abundance: NA
d_gene: TRBD1

CDR3aa: CARRTGATSYGYTF
CDR3nt: TGTGCCAGACGGACAGGGGCAACTAGCTATGGCTACACCTTC
j_gene: TRBJ1-2
v_gene: TRBV2
abundance: NA
d_gene: TRBD1

CDR3aa: CASSLGGQSYEQYF
CDR3nt: TGTGCCAGCAGCTTAGGCGGGCAGTCCTACGAGCAGTACTTC
j_gene: TRBJ2-7
v_gene: TRBV7-9
abundance: few
d_gene: NA

CDR3aa: CASTDASSGANVLTF
CDR3nt: TGTGCCAGCACGGACGCCAGCTCTGGGGCCAACGTCCTGACTTTC
j_gene: TRBJ2-6
v_gene: TRBV6-1
abundance: NA
d_gene: NA

CDR3aa: CASSLSGGMGNQPQHF
CDR3nt: TGTGCCAGCAGCTTATCAGGGGGCATGGGCAATCAGCCCCAGCATTTT
j_gene: TRBJ1-5
v_gene: TRBV7-8
abundance: NA
d_gene: TRBD1

CDR3aa: CAISGLASDTQYF
CDR3nt: TGTGCCATCAGTGGTTTAGCCTCAGATACGCAGTATTTT
j_gene: TRBJ2-3
v_gene: TRBV10-3
abundance: NA
d_gene: NA